This is a list of T cell receptor beta chains from one sample in a study of cytomegalovirus exposure and HLA in healthy donors. TCRdb's copy holds only in-frame clones and misses some; the assay was immunoSEQ multiplex PCR. This table holds approximately 150,000 clones, 75% to 85% found once. The sequenced sample was PBMCs. These receptors came from a woman younger than 45 in good health and CMV-seropositive. CDR3s include the opening cysteine and the closing phenylalanine or tryptophan. The D gene is left open where the match is weak. Where a row states a size, it is once, few, many or the class of an expanded clone; other rows omit it.

>TRBJ1-4|16|few|-|TRBV4-1
CASSRQGDYLGEKLFF
TGCGCCAGCAGCCGGCAAGGGGATTATCTAGGCGAAAAACTGTTTTTT
>TRBJ1-5|13|-|-|TRBV6-1
CASRFQGNQPQHF
TGTGCCAGCAGGTTTCAGGGTAATCAGCCCCAGCATTTT
>TRBJ2-3|15|-|TRBD2|TRBV6-5
CASKVVLAGVDTQYF
TGTGCCAGCAAAGTCGTGTTAGCGGGAGTAGATACGCAGTATTTT
>TRBJ2-1|18|few|TRBD2|TRBV7-6
CASSFGTSASTTYNEQFF
TGTGCCAGCAGCTTCGGGACTAGCGCTTCGACAACCTACAATGAGCAGTTCTTC
>TRBJ2-7|13|-|TRBD2|TRBV13
CASSFGRSYEQYF
TGTGCCAGCAGCTTCGGGAGGTCCTACGAGCAGTACTTC
>TRBJ2-1|18|-|-|TRBV12-5
CASGLGLARGSSYNEQFF
TGTGCTAGTGGTTTGGGTCTAGCGCGAGGGAGCTCCTACAATGAGCAGTTCTTC
>TRBJ1-5|14|-|-|TRBV27
CASSKGVGNQPQHF
TGTGCCAGCAGTAAGGGGGTAGGCAATCAGCCCCAGCATTTT
>TRBJ1-1|12|-|-|TRBV30
CAWSAYVSGAFF
TGTGCCTGGAGCGCGTATGTCTCGGGAGCTTTCTTT
>TRBJ2-5|15|-|TRBD2|TRBV4-3
CASSQGTSREETQYF
TGCGCCAGCAGCCAGGGGACTAGCCGCGAGGAGACCCAGTACTTC
>TRBJ2-1|15|-|TRBD2|TRBV2
CASSGKREAPGEQFF
TGTGCCAGCAGTGGAAAGCGGGAGGCCCCGGGGGAGCAGTTCTTC
>TRBJ1-3|16|-|-|TRBV7-2
CASSFRAENSGNTIYF
TGTGCCAGCAGCTTCAGGGCGGAAAACTCTGGAAACACCATATATTTT
>TRBJ2-7|15|-|TRBD1|TRBV5-1
CASRSRQGLGYEQYF
TGCGCCAGCAGATCCCGACAGGGGTTAGGTTACGAGCAGTACTTC
>TRBJ2-7|13|-|TRBD2|TRBV10-3
CAISGTSGYEQYF
TGTGCCATCAGCGGGACTAGCGGGTACGAGCAGTACTTC
>TRBJ1-3|14|-|-|TRBV2
CASNEQGPGNTIYF
TGTGCCAGCAACGAACAGGGTCCGGGAAACACCATATATTTT
>TRBJ1-2|15|-|-|TRBV27
CASSGRDQAPSGYTF
TGTGCCAGCAGTGGGCGGGATCAGGCTCCCTCTGGCTACACCTTC
>TRBJ2-3|16|-|-|TRBV28
CASSHRAGGGTDTQYF
TGTGCCAGCAGTCACAGGGCGGGTGGGGGCACAGATACGCAGTATTTT
>TRBJ2-7|15|-|TRBD2|TRBV9
CASSADPGLAYEQYF
TGTGCCAGCAGCGCAGACCCAGGACTAGCCTACGAGCAGTACTTC
>TRBJ2-7|14|-|-|TRBV28
CASSLRQGPYEQYF
TGTGCCAGCAGTTTACGGCAGGGTCCCTACGAGCAGTACTTC
>TRBJ2-1|17|once|TRBD2|TRBV28
CASSSPTGTRPYNEQFF
TGTGCCAGCAGCTCACCCACCGGGACTAGACCCTACAATGAGCAGTTCTTC
>TRBJ1-2|14|once|-|TRBV15
CATSKGGSGYGYTF
TGTGCCACCAGCAAAGGGGGATCTGGGTATGGCTACACCTTC
>TRBJ2-2|16|-|TRBD2|TRBV11-3
CASSLVAGTNTGELFF
TGTGCCAGCAGCTTAGTAGCGGGAACGAACACCGGGGAGCTGTTTTTT
>TRBJ2-7|10|-|-|TRBV20-1
CSAPGPEQYF
TGCAGTGCCCCAGGCCCCGAGCAGTACTTC
>TRBJ2-2|14|-|-|TRBV7-7
CASSLGLSTGELFF
TGTGCCAGCAGCTTAGGATTGAGCACCGGGGAGCTGTTTTTT
>TRBJ2-7|15|-|TRBD2|TRBV5-1
CASSLGTSFSYEQYF
TGCGCCAGCAGCTTGGGGACTAGCTTCTCCTACGAGCAGTACTTC
>TRBJ1-1|17|once|TRBD1|TRBV5-6
CASTNRGAGFLSGEAFF
TGTGCCAGCACCAACAGGGGTGCTGGGTTTCTTAGTGGTGAAGCTTTCTTT
>TRBJ1-2|13|-|-|TRBV2
CASSGSTNYGYTF
TGTGCCAGCAGTGGATCGACAAACTATGGCTACACCTTC
>TRBJ2-7|14|-|-|TRBV19
CASSATTATYEQYF
TGTGCCAGTTCCGCCACGACAGCAACCTACGAGCAGTACTTC